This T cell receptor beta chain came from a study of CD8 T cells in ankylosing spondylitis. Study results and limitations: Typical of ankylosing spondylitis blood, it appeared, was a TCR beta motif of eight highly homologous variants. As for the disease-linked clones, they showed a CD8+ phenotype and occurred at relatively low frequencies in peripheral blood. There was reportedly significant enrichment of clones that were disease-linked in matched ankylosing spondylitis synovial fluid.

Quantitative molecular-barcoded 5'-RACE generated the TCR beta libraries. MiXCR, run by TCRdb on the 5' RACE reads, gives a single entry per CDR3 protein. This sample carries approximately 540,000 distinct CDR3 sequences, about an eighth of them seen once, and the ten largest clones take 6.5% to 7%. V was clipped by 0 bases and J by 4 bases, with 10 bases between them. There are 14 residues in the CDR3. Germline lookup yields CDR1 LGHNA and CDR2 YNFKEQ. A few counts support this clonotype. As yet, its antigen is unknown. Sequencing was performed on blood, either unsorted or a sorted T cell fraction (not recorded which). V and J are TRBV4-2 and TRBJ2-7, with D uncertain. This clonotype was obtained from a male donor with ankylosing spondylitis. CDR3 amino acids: CASSQDQVSYEQYF. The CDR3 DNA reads TGTGCCAGCAGCCAAGACCAGGTATCGTACGAGCAGTACTTC.